This T cell receptor (beta chain) was retrieved from a study of blood T cells in healthy people across ages. Through a sample-barcoded 5' primer and a J-beta primer mix, a second PCR was run for roughly 6 to 11 cycles. All cDNA molecules were each tagged by a template-switch adaptor with 12 random nucleotides. TCRdb used MiXCR to reprocess the 5' RACE reads, holding one entry per CDR3 protein. Altogether some 920,000 distinct CDR3 sequences are present, roughly 50% being singletons, with the ten largest covering 20% to 25%. Study-level points and caveats: A greater number of naive CD4+ cells and higher diversity distinguished long-lived donors from aged donors. PBMCs were not sorted, which prevented a conclusive comparison of naive versus antigen-experienced cells.

Concerning this clonotype itself: Its antigen remains unknown.

The TCR sequence derives from a woman between 55 and 75 years old in good health. The sequenced sample consisted of blood.

The CDR3, as DNA: TGTGCCAGCAGCGTCGATGGGCACACCGGGGAGCTGTTTTTT. Its translation is CASSVDGHTGELFF. The genes are TRBV9 and TRBJ2-2; D unclear. The CDR3 loop spans 14 amino acids. With 2 bases removed from V and 3 bases from J, the gap between germline ends came to 8 bases. Per germline, CDR1 SGDLS and CDR2 YYNGEE.